The TCR beta chain under discussion was sequenced for a study of cytomegalovirus exposure and HLA in healthy donors. Donors were nominally healthy when sampled, though unrecorded immune exposures were likely. The PCR made use of 60 Vbeta and 13 Jbeta primers. Only in-frame clones appear in the TCRdb table, and some are missing; sequencing was by immunoSEQ multiplex PCR. Of roughly 170,000 clones listed, around 80% are singletons. The study, taken as a whole, reports: Researchers reported in a later analysis that a missense DCLRE1C variant was tied to TCR beta V- and J-gene trimming.

A remark on this clone: Its matching antigen is unknown.

The clonotype originates from a woman aged 45-60 years in good health and CMV-seropositive. The source material was PBMCs.

The CDR3 nucleotides read TGCGCCAGCAGCCAAGATTACCAGACTAGCGGCGACTCCTACGAGCAGTACTTC. It yields the protein CASSQDYQTSGDSYEQYF. The chain employs TRBV4-3 and TRBJ2-7; 9 nucleotides agree with TRBD2. The CDR3 extends over 18 amino acids. Germline V gene sequence: CDR1 LGHNA, CDR2 YSLEER. The V and J ends lost 0 bases and 0 bases, in that order; junction bases with no gene match: 9.